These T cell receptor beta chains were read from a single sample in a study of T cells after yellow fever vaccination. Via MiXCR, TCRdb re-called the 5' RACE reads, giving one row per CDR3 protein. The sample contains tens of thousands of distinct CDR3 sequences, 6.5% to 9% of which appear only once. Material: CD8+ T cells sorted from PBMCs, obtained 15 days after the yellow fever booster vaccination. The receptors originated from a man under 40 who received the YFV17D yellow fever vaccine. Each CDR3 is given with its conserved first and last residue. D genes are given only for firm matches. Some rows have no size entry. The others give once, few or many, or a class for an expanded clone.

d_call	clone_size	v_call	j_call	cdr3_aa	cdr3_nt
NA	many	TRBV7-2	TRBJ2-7	CASSYNEGYEQYF	TGTGCCAGCAGCTATAATGAGGGCTACGAGCAGTACTTC
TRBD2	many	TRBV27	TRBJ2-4	CASSLAGGAKNIQYF	TGTGCCAGCAGTTTAGCGGGAGGAGCCAAAAACATTCAGTACTTC
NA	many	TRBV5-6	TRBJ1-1	CASTQENTEAFF	TGTGCCAGCACCCAAGAGAACACTGAAGCTTTCTTT
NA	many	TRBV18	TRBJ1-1	CASSPQGEAFF	TGTGCCAGCTCACCACAGGGGGAAGCTTTCTTT
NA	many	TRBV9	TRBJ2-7	CASSVGAQYEQYF	TGTGCCAGCAGCGTAGGTGCGCAGTACGAGCAGTACTTC
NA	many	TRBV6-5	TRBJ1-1	CASSTWAEAFF	TGTGCCAGCAGTACTTGGGCGGAAGCTTTCTTT
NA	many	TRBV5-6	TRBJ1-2	CASSLIRGGYTF	TGTGCCAGCAGCTTGATCAGGGGTGGCTACACCTTC
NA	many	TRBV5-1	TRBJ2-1	CASSLAPGGPNEQFF	TGCGCCAGCAGCTTGGCTCCCGGGGGACCAAATGAGCAGTTCTTC
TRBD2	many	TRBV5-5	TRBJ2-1	CASSLRGLREVSYNEQFF	TGTGCCAGCAGCTTGAGGGGCCTGCGGGAGGTTAGCTACAATGAGCAGTTCTTC
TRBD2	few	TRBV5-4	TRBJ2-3	CASSFSGSDTDTQYF	TGTGCCAGCAGCTTTAGCGGGAGCGACACAGATACGCAGTATTTT
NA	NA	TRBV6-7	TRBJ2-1	CASSQPTGGRVAGEKYNEQFF	TGTGCCAGCAGTCAGCCGACAGGGGGTAGAGTAGCGGGAGAAAAGTACAATGAGCAGTTCTTC
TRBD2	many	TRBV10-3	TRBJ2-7	CAISPSGSYEQYF	TGTGCCATCAGCCCTAGCGGCTCCTACGAGCAGTACTTC
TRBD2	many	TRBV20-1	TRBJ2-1	CSAKDASGSPIEQFF	TGCAGTGCGAAAGATGCTAGCGGGAGTCCCATTGAGCAGTTCTTC
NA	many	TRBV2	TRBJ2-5	CASSEVGSRETQYF	TGTGCCAGCAGTGAAGTGGGGAGTAGGGAGACCCAGTACTTC
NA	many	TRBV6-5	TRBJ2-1	CASSYSPRPGDEQFF	TGTGCCAGCAGTTACTCACCTCGGCCCGGGGATGAGCAGTTCTTC
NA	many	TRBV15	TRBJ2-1	CATSRGGLDNEQFF	TGTGCCACCAGCAGAGGGGGTCTGGACAATGAGCAGTTCTTC
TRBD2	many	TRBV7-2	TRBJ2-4	CASSFGLAGGAKNIQYF	TGTGCCAGCAGCTTCGGACTAGCGGGGGGAGCCAAAAACATTCAGTACTTC
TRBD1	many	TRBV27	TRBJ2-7	CASSSTPTGVFIYEQYF	TGTGCCAGCAGTTCAACCCCTACAGGGGTGTTTATCTACGAGCAGTACTTC
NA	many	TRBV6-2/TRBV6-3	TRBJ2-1	CASTDFLGYNEQFF	TGTGCCAGCACCGACTTTCTGGGGTACAATGAGCAGTTCTTC
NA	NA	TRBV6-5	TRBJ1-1	CASRYSRDTEAFF	TGTGCCAGCCGTTACTCGAGGGACACTGAAGCTTTCTTT
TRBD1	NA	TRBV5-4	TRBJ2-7	CASMPGTGTYEQYF	TGTGCCAGCATGCCCGGGACAGGGACCTACGAGCAGTACTTC
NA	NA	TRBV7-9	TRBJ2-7	CASSLGTASSYEQYF	TGTGCCAGCAGCTTAGGGACCGCCAGCTCCTACGAGCAGTACTTC
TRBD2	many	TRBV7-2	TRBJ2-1	CASSPPWASGGYNEQFF	TGTGCCAGCAGCCCCCCTTGGGCTAGCGGTGGATACAATGAGCAGTTCTTC
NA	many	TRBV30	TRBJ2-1	CAWSRPDYEQFF	TGTGCCTGGTCTCGACCCGATTATGAGCAGTTCTTC
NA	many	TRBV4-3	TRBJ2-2	CASSQQDWIPNLIGELFF	TGCGCCAGCAGCCAACAAGACTGGATACCGAATCTTATCGGGGAGCTGTTTTTT
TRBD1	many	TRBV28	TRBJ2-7	CASSQGQGPVYEQYF	TGTGCCAGCAGTCAGGGACAGGGCCCAGTCTACGAGCAGTACTTC
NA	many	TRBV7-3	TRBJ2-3	CASSAGSERLTDTQYF	TGTGCCAGCAGCGCGGGGTCGGAGCGGTTAACAGATACGCAGTATTTT
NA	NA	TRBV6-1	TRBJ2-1	CASSEAAGEQFF	TGTGCCAGCAGTGAAGCCGCGGGGGAGCAGTTCTTC
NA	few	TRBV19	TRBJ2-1	CASSIWESDEQFF	TGTGCCAGTAGTATCTGGGAATCCGATGAGCAGTTCTTC
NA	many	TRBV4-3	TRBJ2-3	CASSQGPTYTDTQYF	TGCGCCAGCAGCCAAGGGCCGACATACACAGATACGCAGTATTTT
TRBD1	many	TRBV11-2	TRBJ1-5	CASSPWGTGGYSNQPQHF	TGTGCCAGCAGCCCTTGGGGGACAGGGGGTTATAGCAATCAGCCCCAGCATTTT
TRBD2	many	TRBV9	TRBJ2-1	CASSASGSSVNEQFF	TGTGCCAGCAGCGCCAGCGGGAGCTCGGTCAATGAGCAGTTCTTC
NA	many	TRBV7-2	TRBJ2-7	CASSSKAYEQYF	TGTGCCAGCAGCTCGAAAGCCTACGAGCAGTACTTC
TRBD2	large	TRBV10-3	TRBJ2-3	CAIQREDLDTQYF	TGTGCTATTCAGCGGGAGGATCTAGATACGCAGTATTTT
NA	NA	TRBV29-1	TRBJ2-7	CSAGRGYEQYF	TGCAGCGCTGGCAGGGGCTACGAGCAGTACTTC
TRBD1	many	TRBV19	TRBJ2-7	CASSILDPQGVYEQYF	TGTGCCAGTAGTATCTTAGATCCGCAGGGGGTGTACGAGCAGTACTTC
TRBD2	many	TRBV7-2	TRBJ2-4	CASSILESGRAGIQYF	TGTGCCAGCAGCATCCTCGAAAGCGGGAGGGCTGGCATTCAGTACTTC
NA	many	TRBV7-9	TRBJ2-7	CASSLSSLSSYEQYF	TGTGCCAGCAGCTTATCTAGCCTGAGCTCCTACGAGCAGTACTTC
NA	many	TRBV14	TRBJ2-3	CASSLEIADTQYF	TGTGCCAGCAGCCTCGAGATTGCAGATACGCAGTATTTT
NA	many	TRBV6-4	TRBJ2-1	CASSDGGGFQHEQFF	TGTGCCAGCAGTGACGGGGGCGGGTTCCAACATGAGCAGTTCTTC
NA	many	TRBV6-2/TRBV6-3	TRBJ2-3	CASSLALGPKEDTQYF	TGTGCCAGCAGTTTGGCTTTGGGACCCAAAGAGGATACGCAGTATTTT
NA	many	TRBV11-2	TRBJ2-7	CASSLLGFTYEQYF	TGTGCCAGCAGCCTTTTAGGGTTTACCTACGAGCAGTACTTC
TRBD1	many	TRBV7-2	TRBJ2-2	CASSLIRTGVRAGELFF	TGTGCCAGCAGCTTAATAAGGACAGGGGTGCGAGCCGGGGAGCTGTTTTTT
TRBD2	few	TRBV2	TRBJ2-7	CASSEEAGGPNQYF	TGTGCCAGCAGTGAAGAAGCGGGAGGGCCAAATCAGTACTTC